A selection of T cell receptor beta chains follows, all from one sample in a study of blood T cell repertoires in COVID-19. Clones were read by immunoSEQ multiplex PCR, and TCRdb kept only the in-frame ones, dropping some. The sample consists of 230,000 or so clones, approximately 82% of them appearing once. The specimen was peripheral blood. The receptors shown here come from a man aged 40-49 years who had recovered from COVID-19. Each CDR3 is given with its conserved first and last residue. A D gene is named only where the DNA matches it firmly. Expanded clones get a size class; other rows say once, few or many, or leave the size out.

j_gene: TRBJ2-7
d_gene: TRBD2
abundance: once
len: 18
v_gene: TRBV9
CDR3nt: TGTGCCAGCAGCGTAGGCGCTAGCGGGGGTGCATTAACGTACGAGCAGTACTTC
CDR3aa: CASSVGASGGALTYEQYF

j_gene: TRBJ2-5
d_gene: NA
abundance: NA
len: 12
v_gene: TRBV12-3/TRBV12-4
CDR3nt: TGTGCCAGCAGGTTAGCCGTAGAGACCCAGTACTTC
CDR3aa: CASRLAVETQYF

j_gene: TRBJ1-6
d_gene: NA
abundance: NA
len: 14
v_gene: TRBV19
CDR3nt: TGTGCCAGTAGACAGGGCTCCTATAATTCACCCCTCCACTTT
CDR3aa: CASRQGSYNSPLHF

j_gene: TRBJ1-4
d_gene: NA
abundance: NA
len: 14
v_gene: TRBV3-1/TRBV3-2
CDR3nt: TGTGCCAGCAGCCATCCCGGACAGAATGAAAAACTGTTTTTT
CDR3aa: CASSHPGQNEKLFF

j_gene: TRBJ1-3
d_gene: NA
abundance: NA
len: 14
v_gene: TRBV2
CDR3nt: TGTGCCAGCAGCCCCGGGACTGCTGGAAACACCATATATTTT
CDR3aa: CASSPGTAGNTIYF

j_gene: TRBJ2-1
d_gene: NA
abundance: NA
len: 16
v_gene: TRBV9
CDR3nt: TGTGCCAGCAGCGTAGAACCAGCGGGTCAATACAATGAGCAGTTCTTC
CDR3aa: CASSVEPAGQYNEQFF

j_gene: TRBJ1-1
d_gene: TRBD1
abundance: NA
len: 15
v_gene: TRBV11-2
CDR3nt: TGTGCCAGCAGCTCGACAGGGGGGAGGGACACTGAAGCTTTCTTT
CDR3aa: CASSSTGGRDTEAFF

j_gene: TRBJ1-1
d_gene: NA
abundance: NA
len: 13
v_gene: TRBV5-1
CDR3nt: TGCGCCAGCAGCCCGCTGCTCGGCACTGAAGCTTTCTTT
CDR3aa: CASSPLLGTEAFF

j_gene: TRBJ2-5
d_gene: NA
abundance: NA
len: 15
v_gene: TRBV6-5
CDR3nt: TGTGCCAGCAGTCCCCGGGACCTCAGGGGTGAGACCCAGTACTTC
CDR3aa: CASSPRDLRGETQYF

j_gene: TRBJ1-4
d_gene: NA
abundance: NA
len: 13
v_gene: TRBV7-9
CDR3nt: TGTGCCAGCAGCTTTTTCAGAAATGAAAAACTGTTTTTT
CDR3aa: CASSFFRNEKLFF

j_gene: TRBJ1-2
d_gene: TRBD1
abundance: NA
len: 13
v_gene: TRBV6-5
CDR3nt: TGTGCCAGCAGGGACAGGGGTAACTATGGCTACACCTTC
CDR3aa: CASRDRGNYGYTF

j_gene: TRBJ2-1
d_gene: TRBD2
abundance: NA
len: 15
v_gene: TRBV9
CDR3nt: TGTGCCACCCCTCGGGACCTGCGGGGGGGGCATGAGCAGTTCTTC
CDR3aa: CATPRDLRGGHEQFF

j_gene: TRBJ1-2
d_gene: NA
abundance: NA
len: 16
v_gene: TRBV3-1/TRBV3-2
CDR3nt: TGTGCCAGCAGCCCGGGGGTGGGAGGTAGATACTATGGCTACACCTTC
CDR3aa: CASSPGVGGRYYGYTF

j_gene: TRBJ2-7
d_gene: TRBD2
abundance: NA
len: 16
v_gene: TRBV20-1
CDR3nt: TGCAGTGCTAGTGAGGGACTAGCGGGAGAGGCGTACGAGCAGTACTTC
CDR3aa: CSASEGLAGEAYEQYF

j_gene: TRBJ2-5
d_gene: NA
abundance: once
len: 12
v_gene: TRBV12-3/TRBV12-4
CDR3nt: TGTGCCAGCAGTCGTGACTTTGGGACCCAGTACTTC
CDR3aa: CASSRDFGTQYF

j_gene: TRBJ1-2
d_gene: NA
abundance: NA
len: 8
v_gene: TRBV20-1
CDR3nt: TGCAGTGCTTGGGCGGGGACCTTC
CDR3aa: CSAWAGTF

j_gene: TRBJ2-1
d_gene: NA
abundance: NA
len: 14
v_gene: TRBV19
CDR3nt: TGTGCCAGTACCCCCCGTGGGCGTTTTCCCACTCAGTTCTTC
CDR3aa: CASTPRGRFPTQFF

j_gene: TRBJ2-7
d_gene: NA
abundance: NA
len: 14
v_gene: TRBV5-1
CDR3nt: TGCGCCAGCAGCCCTCGCCCGCGGGCTGGCGAGCAGTACTTC
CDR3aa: CASSPRPRAGEQYF

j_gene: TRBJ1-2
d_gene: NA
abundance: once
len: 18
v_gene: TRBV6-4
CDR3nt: TGTGCCAGCAGTCAACAGGGCAAGGAAGGAGTTGGGTTCTATGGCTACACCTTC
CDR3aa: CASSQQGKEGVGFYGYTF

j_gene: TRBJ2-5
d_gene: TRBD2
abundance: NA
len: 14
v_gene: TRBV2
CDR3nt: TGTGCCAGCAGTGAGATTAGCGGGGGGGAGACCCAGTACTTC
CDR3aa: CASSEISGGETQYF

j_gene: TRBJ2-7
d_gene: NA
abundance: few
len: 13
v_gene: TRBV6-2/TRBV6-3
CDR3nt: TGTGCCAGCAGTGACGGACTCACTTTCGAGCAGTACTTC
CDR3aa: CASSDGLTFEQYF

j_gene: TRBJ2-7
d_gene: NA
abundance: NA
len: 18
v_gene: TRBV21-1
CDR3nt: TGTGCCAGCACCATCCCTCTTCCCAAGACAGGGGTATCCTACGAGCAGTACTTC
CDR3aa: CASTIPLPKTGVSYEQYF

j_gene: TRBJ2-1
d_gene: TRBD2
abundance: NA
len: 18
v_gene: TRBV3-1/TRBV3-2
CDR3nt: TGTGCCAGCAGCCATGAAATCGAACGGGACTATACACCTGGACGGCAGTTCTTC
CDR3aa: CASSHEIERDYTPGRQFF

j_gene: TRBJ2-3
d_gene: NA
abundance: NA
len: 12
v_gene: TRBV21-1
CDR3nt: TGTGCCAGCGGGACAGGGTTCGATACGCAGTATTTT
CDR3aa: CASGTGFDTQYF

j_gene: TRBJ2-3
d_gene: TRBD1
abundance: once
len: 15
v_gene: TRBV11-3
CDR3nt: TGTGCCAGCAGCTACGACAGGGGGCACACAGATACGCAGTATTTT
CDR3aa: CASSYDRGHTDTQYF

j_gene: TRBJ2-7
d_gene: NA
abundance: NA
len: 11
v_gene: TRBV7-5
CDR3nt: TGTGTCAGAAGCCCCTTTTACGAGCAGTACTTC
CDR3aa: CVRSPFYEQYF

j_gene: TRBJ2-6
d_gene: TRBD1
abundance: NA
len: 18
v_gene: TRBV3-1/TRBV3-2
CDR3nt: TGTGCCAGCAGTGATACCGGGACAGGTATCTCTGGGGCCAACGTCCTGACTTTC
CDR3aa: CASSDTGTGISGANVLTF

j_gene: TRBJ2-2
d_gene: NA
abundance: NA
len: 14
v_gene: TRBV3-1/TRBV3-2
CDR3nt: TGTGCCAGCAGCCCCACCGCGGCCACCGGGGAGCTGTTTTTT
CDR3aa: CASSPTAATGELFF

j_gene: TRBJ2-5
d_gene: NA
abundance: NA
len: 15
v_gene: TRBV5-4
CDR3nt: TGTGCCAGCAGCTTGGGCGGGATCTCCCAAGAGACCCAGTACTTC
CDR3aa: CASSLGGISQETQYF

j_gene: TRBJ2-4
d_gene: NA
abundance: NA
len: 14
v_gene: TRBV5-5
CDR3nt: TGTGCCAGCAGCAACGGAGGCCTCAAGAACATTCAGTACTTC
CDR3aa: CASSNGGLKNIQYF

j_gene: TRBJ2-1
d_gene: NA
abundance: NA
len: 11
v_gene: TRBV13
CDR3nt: TGTGCCAGCAGCCGTAGGGGGAATCCGTTCTTC
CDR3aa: CASSRRGNPFF

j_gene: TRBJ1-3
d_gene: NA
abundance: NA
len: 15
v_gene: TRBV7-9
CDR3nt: TGTGCCAGCAGCTTAGTCCCCCAGGCGTTTGACACCATATATTTT
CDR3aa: CASSLVPQAFDTIYF

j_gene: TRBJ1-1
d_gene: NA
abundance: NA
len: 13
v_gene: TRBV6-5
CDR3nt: TGTGCCAGCAGGAGACACTCCGACACTGAAGCTTTCTTT
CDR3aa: CASRRHSDTEAFF

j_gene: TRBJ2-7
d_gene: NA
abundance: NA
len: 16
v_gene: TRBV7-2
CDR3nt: TGTGCCAGCAGCCCCTCCCCCCGACAGGACCCCTACGAGCAGTACTTC
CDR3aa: CASSPSPRQDPYEQYF

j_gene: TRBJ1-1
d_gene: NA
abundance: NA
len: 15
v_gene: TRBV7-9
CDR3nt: TGTGCCAGCAGCCCATGGACAGCTCCGAACACTGAAGCTTTCTTT
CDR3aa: CASSPWTAPNTEAFF

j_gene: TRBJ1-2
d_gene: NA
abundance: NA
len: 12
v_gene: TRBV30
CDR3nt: TGTGCCTGGAGTGGCCAGCGCGGTGGCTACACCTTC
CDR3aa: CAWSGQRGGYTF

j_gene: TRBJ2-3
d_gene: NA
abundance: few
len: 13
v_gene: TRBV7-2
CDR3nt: TGTGCCAGCAGCTACAGGGTGAGAGATACGCAGTATTTT
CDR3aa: CASSYRVRDTQYF

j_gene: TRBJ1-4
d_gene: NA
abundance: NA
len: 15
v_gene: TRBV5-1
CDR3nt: TGCGCCAGCAGCGGGAGGGTAACGGGGGATGAAAAACTGTTTTTT
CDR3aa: CASSGRVTGDEKLFF

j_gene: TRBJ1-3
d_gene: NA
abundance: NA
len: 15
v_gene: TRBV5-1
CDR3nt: TGCGCCAGCAGCTTGGCGGCGACAGGCGGAAACACCATATATTTT
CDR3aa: CASSLAATGGNTIYF

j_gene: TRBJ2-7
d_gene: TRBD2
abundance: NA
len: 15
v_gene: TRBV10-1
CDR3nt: TGCGCCAGCAGTGAGTCAAGCGGGGGGACGGGGGAGCAGTACTTC
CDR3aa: CASSESSGGTGEQYF